This T cell receptor beta chain was profiled in a study of cytomegalovirus exposure and HLA in healthy donors. Both 60 Vbeta primers and 13 Jbeta primers went into the PCR. TCRdb's copy holds only in-frame clones and misses some; the assay was immunoSEQ multiplex PCR. Of 110,000 or so clones listed, roughly 80% are singletons. Trimming pared 8 bases from V and 2 bases from J, leaving 15 bases between. CDR1 SQVTM and CDR2 ANQGSEA come from the germline V gene. The CDR3 totals 13 residues. The TCR sequence derives from a man aged 25 to 45 in good health and CMV-seropositive. The gene calls are TRBV29-1 and TRBJ2-5, with D perhaps TRBD1 (5 bases). Input material: PBMCs. The CDR3 loop is CSMYVRGQETQYF. In nucleotides, the CDR3 is TGCAGCATGTATGTTAGGGGTCAAGAGACCCAGTACTTC.